This TCR beta chain was recovered during a study of human T cells and chemical hapten exposure. As for the study in general: Weekly scalp doses of diphenylcyclopropenone were given to patients during the roughly 25-week study.

Within the library, unique molecular identifiers were attached to each individual cDNA molecule. In TCRdb, the RACE reads were re-called with MiXCR into one record per CDR3 protein. The profile shows 85,000 to 130,000 distinct CDR3 sequences, approximately 12% of them singletons. This clonotype was seen at least ten times. Its antigen is as yet unknown. The time point denotes: pre-sensitization, week 0. Documented treatment: therapeutic diphenylcyclopropenone sensitization with weekly scalp DPC. Study-wide results and caveats: Patch test score tracked positively with PT1 expanded TCR counts. With regard to DPC sensitization, TCRs above 1 in 1000 frequency did not change.

The input for sequencing was whole blood, taken in connection with sensitization to the hapten diphenylcyclopropenone (DPC). This TCR was sampled from a woman aged 50 to 60 with alopecia areata. Some clones in this sample may be carry-over from other donors' samples.

The CDR3 region is CSARSGTVDQPQHF. The DNA of the CDR3 is TGCAGTGCTAGAAGTGGGACAGTTGATCAGCCCCAGCATTTT. This chain uses TRBV20-1 with TRBJ1-5, with TRBD1 matching over 7 bases. Germline CDR1 is DFQATT and CDR2 is SNEGSKA (reference sequence). V shed 2 bases and J 5 bases; nucleotides not matched to a gene: 6. The CDR3 has 14 amino acids.